One sample yielded the 5 T cell receptor beta chains listed below, sequenced in a study of cytomegalovirus exposure and HLA in healthy donors. Amplification used 60 Vbeta primers and 13 Jbeta primers. Data came from immunoSEQ multiplex PCR; TCRdb stores just in-frame clones and leaves some out. The sample has fewer than 200,000 clones; approximately 86% are singletons. Sequenced material: PBMCs. The receptors originated from a male donor in good health and CMV-seronegative.

This chain links TRBV5-6 with TRBJ2-7; possibly TRBD2 for D (5 bases). Germline lookup yields CDR1 SGHDT and CDR2 YYEEEE. Trimming took 4 bases from V and 3 from J, leaving 11 bases between them. CDR3 length equals 13 residues. CDR3 sequence (DNA): TGTGCCAGCAGCCCACCCCGGGGCTACGAGCAGTACTTC. Its translation: CASSPPRGYEQYF.

The J gene is TRBJ2-3, the V gene TRBV5-3, with 13 nucleotides matching TRBD2. TRBV5-3 is classed as an ORF, of uncertain function. The trim removed 4 bases at V and 6 bases at J, leaving 8 bases unmatched. This CDR3 comprises 16 residues. The CDR3 DNA follows: TGTGCCAGAAGCCGCAAGACTAGCGGGGGGTGGGATACGCAGTATTTT. Protein product: CARSRKTSGGWDTQYF.

J is TRBJ2-2 and V is TRBV27; no clear D. The V and J ends lost 3 bases and 2 bases respectively, with 7 bases between them. The CDR3 runs 14 residues. Germline loops: CDR1 MNHEY, CDR2 SMNVEV (reference sequence). The CDR3 here is CASSLYSNTGELFF. The CDR3 DNA is TGTGCCAGCAGTTTGTATAGCAACACCGGGGAGCTGTTTTTT.

This rearrangement joins TRBV4-3 to TRBJ2-1; the D gene is possibly TRBD2 (6 bases). V was trimmed by 0 bases and J by 2 bases, leaving 17 bases between them. The germline gives CDR1 LGHNA, CDR2 YSLEER. CDR3 length: 18 amino acids. The CDR3 coding sequence is TGCGCCAGCAGCCAAGAGACGTCAGCGGGCGGTCCCTACAATGAGCAGTTCTTC. Amino acid sequence: CASSQETSAGGPYNEQFF.

This clone was detected only once. The chain employs TRBV11-3 and TRBJ2-5; possibly TRBD2 for D (5 bases). The CDR3 runs 14 residues. Looked up from germline, CDR1 is SGHNT and CDR2 is YENEEA. Deletions cut 1 base from V and 5 bases from J, with 11 bases between. CDR3 residues: CASSLGVGAETQYF. CDR3 in DNA: TGTGCCAGCAGCTTAGGGGTGGGAGCGGAGACCCAGTACTTC.